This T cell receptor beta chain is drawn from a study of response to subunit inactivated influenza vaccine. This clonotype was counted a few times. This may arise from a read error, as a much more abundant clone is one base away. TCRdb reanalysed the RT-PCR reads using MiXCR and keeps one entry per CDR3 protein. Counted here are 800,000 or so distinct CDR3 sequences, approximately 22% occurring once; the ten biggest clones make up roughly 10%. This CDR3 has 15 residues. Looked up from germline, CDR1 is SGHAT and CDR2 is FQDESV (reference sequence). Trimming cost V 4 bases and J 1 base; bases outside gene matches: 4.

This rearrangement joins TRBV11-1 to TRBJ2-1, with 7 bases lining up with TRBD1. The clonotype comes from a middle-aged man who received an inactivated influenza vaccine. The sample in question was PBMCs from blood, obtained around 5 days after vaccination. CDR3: CASSYRQGSYNEQFF. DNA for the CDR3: TGTGCCAGCAGCTACCGACAGGGTTCCTACAATGAGCAGTTCTTC. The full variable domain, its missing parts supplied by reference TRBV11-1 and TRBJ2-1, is EAEVAQSPRYKITEKSQAVAFWCDPISGHATLYWYRQILGQGPELLVQFQDESVVDDSQLPKDRFSAERLKGVDSTLKIQPAELGDSAMYLCASSYRQGSYNEQFFGPGTRLTVL.